This T cell receptor (beta chain) was observed in a study of PD-1 blockade in classical Hodgkin lymphoma. Study-wide background: On a schedule of every 2 weeks, patients received nivolumab 3 mg/kg intravenously.

Method: immunoSEQ multiplex PCR; TCRdb's copy keeps in-frame clones and lacks some. The repertoire holds about 30,000 clones, with approximately 90% as singletons. The table lists this clone with a few counts. The antigen is undetermined. General study points: Possibly reflecting disease activity or prior therapy, repertoire differences have causes that remain undefined.

The germline CDR1 and CDR2 sequences are SGHRS and YFSETQ. This CDR3 has 14 amino acids. Trimming took 6 bases from V and 2 from J, leaving 14 bases between them. Time point specified: cycle 4 day 1 (C4D1), after less than 7 weeks of nivolumab. Brentuximab vedotin exposure varied, and every patient relapsed after autologous stem cell transplantation. CD4+ T cells were purified from thawed PBMCs by magnetic negative selection. Sequenced material: CD4+ T cells from blood, taken before the fourth cycle of nivolumab. The clonotype was recovered from a human donor with classical Hodgkin lymphoma. The genes are TRBV5-1 and TRBJ1-1; no clear D gene. The DNA for the CDR3 is TGCGCCAGCACCGTGGCGGGGAGCAACACTGAAGCTTTCTTT. Translated, it gives CASTVAGSNTEAFF. Full variable domain (rest looked up from reference TRBV5-1 and TRBJ1-1): KAGVTQTPRYLIKTRGQQVTLSCSPISGHRSVSWYQQTPGQGLQFLFEYFSETQRNKGNFPGRFSGRQFSNSRSEMNVSTLELGDSALYLCASTVAGSNTEAFFGQGTRLTVV.